Each of the 29 T cell receptor beta chains below was sequenced from the same sample in a study of blood T cell repertoires in COVID-19. Assay: immunoSEQ multiplex PCR; the TCRdb copy retains only in-frame clones and omits some. The sample has 250,000 to 350,000 clones; around nine tenths are singletons. Sequences were obtained from peripheral blood. The receptors stem from a woman aged 25 to 39 with COVID-19, enrolled during active disease.

The rearrangement joins TRBV19 to TRBJ2-2, with D possibly being TRBD2 (7 bases). CDR3 length: 14 residues. The V and J ends lost 7 bases and 3 bases respectively, with 12 bases between them. Germline-derived CDR1 and CDR2 are LNHDA and SQIVND (reference sequence). The CDR3 DNA follows: TGTGCCAGTAAGGGGGGGCTGGACACCGGGGAGCTGTTTTTT. Encoded protein: CASKGGLDTGELFF.

The J gene is TRBJ2-1, the V gene TRBV5-1; 10 bases line up with TRBD1. J was trimmed by 2 bases and V by 7 bases; bases with no gene match: 6. The CDR3 spans 15 residues. Germline V CDR1 and CDR2: SGHRS, YFSETQ. This chain's CDR3 is CASCRTGGTYNEQFF. In DNA, the CDR3 is TGCGCCAGCTGTAGGACAGGGGGAACCTACAATGAGCAGTTCTTC.

This clone has just a few counts. The V gene is TRBV27, the J gene TRBJ2-7; weak D call: TRBD1 (6 bases). This CDR3 is built from 15 residues. V shed 3 bases and J shed 7 bases, with 19 bases lying between them. Germline-derived CDR1 and CDR2 are MNHEY and SMNVEV (reference sequence). The CDR3 DNA reads TGTGCCAGCAGTTTCGCCGGGACATCTGGGGGTGAGCAGTACTTC. It encodes CASSFAGTSGGEQYF.

The chain links TRBV5-4 to TRBJ2-5; possibly TRBD1 for D (5 bases). This CDR3 is 16 amino acids long. The germline V gene encodes CDR1 SGHNT and CDR2 YYREEE (reference sequence). V shed 0 bases and J shed 7 bases, with 19 bases lying between them. CDR3 coding DNA: TGTGCCAGCAGCTTGGGGGGTCGCGGCTATAGGGGGACCCAGTACTTC. The encoded protein is CASSLGGRGYRGTQYF.

This chain connects TRBV7-9 to TRBJ2-7; D may be TRBD1 (5 bases). Germline CDR1 and CDR2: SEHNR and FQNEAQ (reference sequence). V was trimmed by 5 bases and J by 7 bases, leaving 15 bases between them. The CDR3 spans 13 residues. CDR3 sequence reads: CASSAPGFQEQYF. In nucleotides, the CDR3 is TGTGCCAGCAGCGCGCCAGGGTTCCAAGAGCAGTACTTC.

The CDR3 protein is CASSYRLVIPTGELFF. The CDR3 DNA sequence: TGTGCCAGCAGTTACCGACTAGTTATACCTACCGGGGAGCTGTTTTTT. The chain carries TRBV6-2 or TRBV6-3 and TRBJ2-2; the D gene is possibly TRBD2 (6 bases). The germline CDR1 and CDR2 sequences are MNHEY and SVGEGT. Trimming removed 2 bases from V and 5 bases from J, with 15 bases in between. This CDR3 region has 16 residues.

The chain joins TRBV28 to TRBJ1-3; TRBD1 aligns across 9 bases. The germline V gene encodes CDR1 MDHEN and CDR2 SYDVKM. The CDR3 runs to 16 residues. The trim removed 3 bases at V and 4 bases at J, leaving 7 bases unmatched. This CDR3 reads CASSFPRQGGGNTIYF. The CDR3, as DNA: TGTGCCAGCAGTTTCCCTCGACAGGGGGGGGGAAACACCATATATTTT.

The CDR3 loop is CASSLKTGFEQFF. DNA for the CDR3: TGTGCCAGCAGTCTCAAAACAGGGTTCGAGCAGTTCTTC. The chain carries TRBV27 and TRBJ2-1, with TRBD1 as a possible D gene (6 bases). CDR3 length equals 13 residues. Germline lookup yields CDR1 MNHEY and CDR2 SMNVEV (reference sequence). Trimming stripped 5 bases from V and 10 bases from J, with 15 bases between.

J is TRBJ1-5 and V is TRBV4-1; D not resolved. The CDR3 contains 16 residues. V was pared by 0 bases and J by 2 bases, with 11 bases between. Germline loops: CDR1 MGHRA, CDR2 YSYEKL. CDR3 in DNA: TGCGCCAGCAGCCAAGATGAAGGCCAGGGCAATCAGCCCCAGCATTTT. Its protein product is CASSQDEGQGNQPQHF.

The chain combines TRBV30 with TRBJ1-5, with a possible D match to TRBD1 (6 bases). The length of the CDR3 is 13 residues. The germline V gene encodes CDR1 GTSNPN and CDR2 SVGIG (reference sequence). Trimming removed 5 bases at V and 1 base at J, with 9 bases between. CDR3 loop: CAWGDTSNQPQHF. The CDR3 DNA reads TGTGCCTGGGGGGACACGAGCAATCAGCCCCAGCATTTT.

The chain is built from TRBV7-8 and TRBJ2-1; D remains unclear. CDR3 length equals 17 residues. The germline V and J ends were trimmed by 2 bases and 0 bases, with 14 bases remaining between them. The germline gives CDR1 SGHVS, CDR2 FQNEAQ. DNA for the CDR3: TGTGCCAGCAGCTTAACTATCCCCTTGAGCTCCTACAATGAGCAGTTCTTC. Protein sequence: CASSLTIPLSSYNEQFF.

V is TRBV16 and J is TRBJ2-7, with TRBD1 matching 9 bases. The germline V gene encodes CDR1 KGHSY and CDR2 FQNENV. The CDR3 consists of 12 residues. V gave up 8 bases and J gave up 7 bases; unmatched junction bases: 6. Here the CDR3 DNA reads TGTGCCAGCCCACAGGGGGCAGGGGAGCAGTACTTC. Translation gives CASPQGAGEQYF.

This rearrangement joins TRBV5-4 to TRBJ1-3; the D gene is possibly TRBD1 (5 bases). The CDR3 runs to 16 residues. V dropped 0 bases and J dropped 3 bases, with 13 bases sitting between them. Germline V gives CDR1 SGHNT, CDR2 YYREEE (reference sequence). The CDR3 DNA reads as TGTGCCAGCAGCTTGGGCCCCAGGGAAATTGGAAACACCATATATTTT. Its protein product is CASSLGPREIGNTIYF.

This clone was seen once. This rearrangement joins TRBV3-1 (or the pseudogene TRBV3-2) to TRBJ1-1; D uncertain. Trimming pared 3 bases from V and 1 base from J, leaving 9 bases between. The germline V gene has CDR1 LGHDT and CDR2 YNNKEL (reference sequence). The CDR3 has 14 amino acids. CDR3 in amino acids: CASSQIGGNTEAFF. Here the CDR3 DNA reads TGTGCCAGCAGCCAGATCGGCGGGAACACTGAAGCTTTCTTT.

The V and J genes are TRBV7-2 and TRBJ2-1; 10 nucleotides align to TRBD1. The germline V gene encodes CDR1 SGHTA and CDR2 FQGNSA. The CDR3 has 15 residues. V was pared by 6 bases and J by 10 bases, with 12 bases of the junction left unmatched. The CDR3 DNA reads TGTGCCAGCAGACCTGCCGGGACAGGGGTCGAGGAGCAGTTCTTC. This sequence encodes CASRPAGTGVEEQFF.

V gene TRBV12-3 or TRBV12-4 combines with J gene TRBJ2-1, with D perhaps matching TRBD1 (6 bases). V lost 7 bases, J lost 8 bases, and 12 bases lay in between. The CDR3 totals 12 residues. CDR3 in DNA: TGTGCCAGCACCCGAACAGGGTATGAGCAGTTCTTC. This translates into CASTRTGYEQFF.

The V call is TRBV7-3, the J call TRBJ2-1; D possibly corresponds to TRBD1 (5 bases). CDR3 length: 13 amino acids. The germline CDR1 and CDR2 sequences are SGHTA and FQGTGA. Trimming cost V 1 base and J 10 bases, with 11 bases left between them. The CDR3 protein is CASSLIGAREQFF. CDR3 in DNA: TGTGCCAGCAGCTTAATAGGGGCGCGGGAGCAGTTCTTC.

The CDR3 loop reads CASSTTGTYEQYF. The CDR3 coding sequence is TGTGCCAGCAGCACGACAGGGACCTACGAGCAGTACTTC. This chain joins TRBV6-6 and TRBJ2-7, with 7 bases lining up with TRBD1. Germline V CDR1 and CDR2: MNHNY, SVGAGI (reference sequence). The trim removed 6 bases at V and 2 bases at J, leaving 4 bases unmatched. The CDR3 has 13 amino acids.

The V gene is TRBV27, the J gene TRBJ1-1, with D hard to call. Germline lookup yields CDR1 MNHEY and CDR2 SMNVEV (reference sequence). V lost 5 bases and J 1 base, leaving 11 bases between the germline ends. CDR3 length equals 14 residues. The CDR3 region has the DNA TGTGCCAGCAGTAATAGAGCGGCGAACACTGAAGCTTTCTTT. Translated: CASSNRAANTEAFF.

The chain uses TRBV3-1 (or the pseudogene TRBV3-2) and TRBJ1-6, with D perhaps matching TRBD1 (5 bases). Trimming pared 4 bases from V and 5 bases from J, leaving 6 bases between. CDR1 and CDR2 from the germline V gene are LGHDT and YNNKEL (reference sequence). This CDR3 comprises 13 residues. The CDR3 nucleotides are TGTGCCAGCAGCCGGGGGGATAATTCACCCCTCCACTTT. Its translation: CASSRGDNSPLHF.

The chain links TRBV24-1 to TRBJ1-2; possibly TRBD1 for D (5 bases). The V end lost 4 bases, the J end lost 5 bases, and 13 bases lay between the germline ends. CDR1 is KGHDR, CDR2 SFDVKD, per germline. This CDR3 is built from 14 residues. The CDR3 DNA reads TGTGCCACCAGTGACCAGGACACTTGGTATGGCTACACCTTC. Its translation is CATSDQDTWYGYTF.

The chain employs TRBV6-6 and TRBJ2-7; D remains ambiguous. The V end was cut by 7 bases, the J end by 1 base, with 11 bases between. This CDR3 is built from 13 residues. Germline V lookup: CDR1 MNHNY, CDR2 SVGAGI (reference sequence). This CDR3 reads CASTLTSSYEQYF. In DNA, the CDR3 is TGTGCCAGCACCCTGACATCGTCCTACGAGCAGTACTTC.

The chain employs TRBV10-1 and TRBJ2-2; D is unresolved. The V gene's germline CDR1 is WNHNN and CDR2 SYGVQD (reference sequence). This CDR3 region has 17 residues. The V end lost 2 bases, the J end lost 0 bases, and 13 bases lay between the germline ends. CDR3 sequence reads: CASSENTASSNTGELFF. CDR3 DNA sequence: TGCGCCAGCAGTGAGAATACTGCCTCGTCGAACACCGGGGAGCTGTTTTTT.

This clone was recorded only once. This rearrangement joins TRBV3-1 (or the pseudogene TRBV3-2) to TRBJ2-4; D perhaps matches TRBD1 (6 bases). The CDR3 has 17 amino acids. Looked up from germline, CDR1 is LGHDT and CDR2 is YNNKEL (reference sequence). The V gene lost 0 bases and the J gene lost 0 bases, with 12 bases spanning the gap. The CDR3 spells CASSQDQGTIAKNIQYF. DNA for the CDR3: TGTGCCAGCAGCCAAGATCAGGGGACAATAGCCAAAAACATTCAGTACTTC.

This chain connects TRBV19 to TRBJ2-6, with TRBD1 matching over 8 bases. The germline CDR1 and CDR2 sequences are LNHDA and SQIVND (reference sequence). There are 17 residues in the CDR3. Trimming cost V 3 bases and J 0 bases; bases outside gene matches: 4. The CDR3 nucleotides read TGTGCCAGTAGTATTGGACAGGGACACTCTGGGGCCAACGTCCTGACTTTC. Protein product: CASSIGQGHSGANVLTF.

V and J are TRBV19 and TRBJ2-3; D may be TRBD2 (5 bases). Germline V gene data show CDR1 as LNHDA and CDR2 as SQIVND (reference sequence). The CDR3 has 16 residues. V lost 6 bases, J lost 3 bases, and 19 bases lay in between. In DNA, the CDR3 is TGTGCCAGTAGCCTAAAGCTACGAGGGAGTACAGATACGCAGTATTTT. Translating gives CASSLKLRGSTDTQYF.

This chain links TRBV4-3 with TRBJ2-7; 8 nucleotides match TRBD1. V trimming: 2 bases; J trimming: 3 bases; junction bases outside the gene matches: 9. The CDR3 is 16 residues long. Germline V lookup: CDR1 LGHNA, CDR2 YSLEER. DNA for the CDR3: TGCGCCAGCAGCCAACTAACGGGACAGGACTACTACGAGCAGTACTTC. Protein: CASSQLTGQDYYEQYF.

In the case of this clone: In the same sample, other DNA sequences code for this CDR3. The chain uses TRBV9 and TRBJ2-5; 10 positions agree with TRBD2. Germline assignment: CDR1 SGDLS and CDR2 YYNGEE. This CDR3 contains 16 residues. The ends lost 0 bases at V and 5 bases at J; junction bases unmatched: 7. The CDR3 spells CASSVGLAGVGETQYF. The CDR3 bases are TGTGCCAGCAGCGTAGGGCTAGCGGGAGTGGGGGAGACCCAGTACTTC.

The J gene is TRBJ2-1, the V gene TRBV6-5; 9 positions agree with TRBD2. V was pared by 5 bases and J by 1 base, with 3 bases of the junction left unmatched. This CDR3 has 15 residues. Germline lookup yields CDR1 MNHEY and CDR2 SVGAGI. For the CDR3, the DNA is TGTGCCAGCAGTCGCAGCGGGAGGTCCTACAATGAGCAGTTCTTC. This gives the protein CASSRSGRSYNEQFF.